This T cell receptor beta chain was sequenced for a study of T cell responses to AZD1222 COVID-19 vaccine. The germline V gene encodes CDR1 SGHTA and CDR2 FQGNSA. The V and J ends lost 5 bases and 5 bases respectively, with 15 bases between them. The CDR3 runs to 14 residues. This clone was seen just once. The data were produced by immunoSEQ multiplex PCR, yet TCRdb's version contains in-frame clones alone and is incomplete. The sample lists roughly 100,000 clones, around nine tenths seen once, with about 2.5% in the top ten. The chain joins TRBV7-2 to TRBJ1-1; a weak D match, TRBD1 (5 bases). Material: peripheral blood, obtained 28 days after the second AZD1222 dose. The sequence derives from an adult who received the AZD1222 COVID-19 vaccine. The CDR3 bases are TGTGCCAGCAGCCCGCTCGACAGCGGAACTGAAGCTTTCTTT. Translating it yields CASSPLDSGTEAFF.